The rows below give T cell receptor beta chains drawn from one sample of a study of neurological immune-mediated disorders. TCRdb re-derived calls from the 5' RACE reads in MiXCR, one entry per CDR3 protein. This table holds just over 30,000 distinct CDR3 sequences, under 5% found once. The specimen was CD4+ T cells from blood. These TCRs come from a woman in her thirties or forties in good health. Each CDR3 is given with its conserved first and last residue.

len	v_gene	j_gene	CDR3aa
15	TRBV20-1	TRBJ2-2	CSAGPRTANTGELFF
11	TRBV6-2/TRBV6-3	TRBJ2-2	CAGRSGRELFF
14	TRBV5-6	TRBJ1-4	CASSFGQGSEKLFF
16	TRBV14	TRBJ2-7	CASSQDLGGGTYEQYF
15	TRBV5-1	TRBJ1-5	CASSTEGQPNQPQHF
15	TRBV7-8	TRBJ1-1	CASSLETLMNTEAFF
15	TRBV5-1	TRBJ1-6	CASNDLPHGNSPLHF
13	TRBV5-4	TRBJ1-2	CASSLDRSPGYTF
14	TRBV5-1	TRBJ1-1	CASSLNRANTEAFF
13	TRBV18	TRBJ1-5	CASSLWGGQPQHF
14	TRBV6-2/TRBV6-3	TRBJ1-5	CASSGITRNQPQHF
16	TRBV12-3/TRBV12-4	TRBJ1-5	CASSHSRTGNHQPQHF
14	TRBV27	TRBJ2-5	CASSYTGRQETQYF
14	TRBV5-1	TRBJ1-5	CASSLGGSNQPQHF
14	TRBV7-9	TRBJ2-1	CASSLEGLYNEQFF
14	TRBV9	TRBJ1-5	CASSVGTVGQPQHF
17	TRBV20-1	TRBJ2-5	CSASSSGVPTLQETQYF
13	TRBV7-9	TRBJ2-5	CASSRWARETQYF
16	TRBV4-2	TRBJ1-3	CASSLNQGNSGNTIYF
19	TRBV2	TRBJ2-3	CASSERRWASGGRGDTQYF
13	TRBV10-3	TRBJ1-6	CAISGGNNSPLHF
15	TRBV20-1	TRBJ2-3	CSARKLGLLTDTQYF
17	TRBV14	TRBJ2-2	CASSHLRTSGATGELFF
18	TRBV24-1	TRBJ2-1	CATSDPSHRGPMSNEQFF
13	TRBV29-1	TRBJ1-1	CSAGQGMNTEAFF
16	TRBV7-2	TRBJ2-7	CASSYSATSRAYEQYF
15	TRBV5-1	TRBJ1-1	CASSLATDRGTEAFF
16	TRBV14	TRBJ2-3	CASSPGQAWSTDTQYF
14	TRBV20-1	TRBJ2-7	CSATTSVKPYEQYF
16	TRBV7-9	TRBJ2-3	CASSSLTSGTLDTQYF
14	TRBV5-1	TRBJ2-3	CASSLSGGRDTQYF
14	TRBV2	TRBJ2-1	CASSEMGQYNEQFF
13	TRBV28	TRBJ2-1	CASSSVVGGEQFF
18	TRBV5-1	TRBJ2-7	CASSLHFLSAASSYEQYF
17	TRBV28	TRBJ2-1	CASTAQGTSGLKNEQFF
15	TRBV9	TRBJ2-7	CASSPTSGGIYEQYF
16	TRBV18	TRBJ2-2	CASSPPPLANTGELFF
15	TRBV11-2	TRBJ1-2	CASSFPVGGKDGYTF
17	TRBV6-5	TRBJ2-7	CASSPYGTGTPLYEQYF